Shown below are 19 T cell receptor beta chains from a single sample sequenced in a study of PD-1 blockade in classical Hodgkin lymphoma (TCRdb year 2020). The label giving this sample's time point can be read as: newly diagnosed, previously untreated cHL patient sample. CD4+ T cells were purified from thawed PBMCs by magnetic negative selection with a Miltenyi CD4+ T cell isolation kit. Libraries came from the immunoSEQ multiplex PCR assay. What TCRdb holds here is the immuneACCESS table cut down to in-frame rearrangements. Part of the clones is not present; checked against another copy, under half of the missing clones reflect an unresolved V gene, and the others are unexplained. Counted in this sample were about 36,000 clones; more than 85% of them appeared once. Approximately 0.22% of the sample belongs to the ten largest clones. The sample comprised CD4+ T cells from blood. Every receptor here comes from a human donor with classical Hodgkin lymphoma.

The chain carries TRBV25-1 and TRBJ2-3, with D possibly TRBD1 on 5 matching bases. The CDR3 has 15 residues. Trimming shortened V by 1 base and J by 3 bases, and 11 bases separated the two germline ends. CDR1 MGHDK and CDR2 SYGVNS come from the germline V gene. CDR3 sequence reads: CASSEFGRVTDTQYF. As DNA, the CDR3 is TGTGCCAGCAGTGAATTCGGCAGGGTTACAGATACGCAGTATTTT. Based on the CDR3 plus reference TRBV25-1 and TRBJ2-3, the full variable domain is EADIYQTPRYLVIGTGKKITLECSQTMGHDKMYWYQQDPGMELHLIHYSYGVNSTEKGDLSSESTVSRIRTEHFPLTLESARPSHTSQYLCASSEFGRVTDTQYFGPGTRLTVL.

This clone showed up just once. This chain links TRBV11-3 with TRBJ2-7; D call uncertain. The CDR3 sequence is 13 residues long. Germline-derived CDR1 and CDR2 are SGHNT and YENEEA. V lost 0 bases and J lost 3, with 6 bases in between. The CDR3 DNA sequence: TGTGCCAGCAGCTTAGAACTTATCTACGAGCAGTACTTC. Amino acid sequence: CASSLELIYEQYF.

The chain joins TRBV18 to TRBJ1-5, with D possibly matching TRBD1 (6 bases). Germline lookup yields CDR1 KGHSH and CDR2 LQKENI. This CDR3 has 15 residues. V lost 2 bases and J 7 bases, leaving 15 bases between the germline ends. CDR3 bases: TGTGCCAGCTCACCAGATTCAGGGGAAGGACAGCCCCAGCATTTT. This gives the protein CASSPDSGEGQPQHF.

The chain carries TRBV7-2 and TRBJ2-3; D possibly corresponds to TRBD2 (6 bases). CDR3 length: 15 residues. Germline CDR1 and CDR2: SGHTA and FQGNSA. The V end lost 3 bases, the J end lost 6 bases, and 16 bases lay between the germline ends. The CDR3 loop reads CASSLEAGRGDTQYF. CDR3 nucleotide sequence: TGTGCCAGCAGCTTGGAGGCGGGCCGGGGGGATACGCAGTATTTT.

This chain links TRBV6-1 with TRBJ1-1; 7 positions match TRBD1. The CDR3 consists of 14 residues. V lost 3 bases to trimming and J lost 5 bases; unmatched junction nucleotides: 6. CDR1 and CDR2 from the germline V gene are MNHNS and SASEGT. The CDR3 region has the DNA TGTGCCAGCAGTGAGACAGGGCTTAGGACTGAAGCTTTCTTT. It yields the protein CASSETGLRTEAFF.

V and J are TRBV19 and TRBJ2-7; D is undetermined. Germline CDR1 and CDR2: LNHDA and SQIVND (reference sequence). This CDR3 comprises 14 residues. V was clipped by 3 bases and J by 0 bases, with 9 bases between them. CDR3 residues: CASSMERSSYEQYF. The CDR3, as DNA: TGTGCCAGTAGTATGGAACGGAGCTCCTACGAGCAGTACTTC.

The chain joins TRBV18 to TRBJ1-2, with 8 bases that match TRBD1. The CDR3 has 14 residues. Germline V gives CDR1 KGHSH, CDR2 LQKENI. Losses at the gene ends were 3 bases for V and 3 bases for J; bases not matched to a gene: 3. The CDR3 loop reads CASSPTTGDYGYTF. DNA for the CDR3: TGTGCCAGCTCACCGACGACAGGGGACTATGGCTACACCTTC.

Only one count was recorded for this clone. The chain has TRBV6-1 and TRBJ1-5, with D unclear. Germline CDR1 MNHNS, CDR2 SASEGT. Trimming took off 1 base at V and 7 bases at J, with 11 bases between the two ends. The CDR3 contains 14 residues. CDR3 sequence (DNA): TGTGCCAGCAGTGAAGGGGCAGGTGGCCAGCCCCAGCATTTT. Translated, it gives CASSEGAGGQPQHF.

The V call is TRBV28, the J call TRBJ1-5; tentative D call: TRBD1 (5 bases). This CDR3 comprises 16 residues. V lost 2 bases to trimming and J lost 0 bases, with 11 bases between them. Germline-derived CDR1 and CDR2 are MDHEN and SYDVKM. The CDR3 sequence: CASSLMGTSSNQPQHF. The CDR3 bases are TGTGCCAGCAGTTTAATGGGGACCTCTAGCAATCAGCCCCAGCATTTT.

In its sample, this clone was seen once. J is TRBJ2-1 and V is TRBV5-1, with a tentative D call TRBD1 (6 bases). Germline V lookup: CDR1 SGHRS, CDR2 YFSETQ. The V end was cut by 0 bases, the J end by 4 bases, with 8 bases between. The CDR3 contains 14 residues. The CDR3 coding sequence is TGCGCCAGCAGCTTGGGACAGGAATACAATGAGCAGTTCTTC. It translates to CASSLGQEYNEQFF.

V gene TRBV10-3 combines with J gene TRBJ2-1; 9 bases map to TRBD2. Germline loops: CDR1 ENHRY, CDR2 SYGVKD. This CDR3 comprises 14 residues. Losses at the gene ends were 6 bases for V and 4 bases for J; bases not matched to a gene: 4. The CDR3 loop is CAIRAGGSYNEQFF. The CDR3 bases are TGTGCCATCAGGGCGGGAGGGAGTTACAATGAGCAGTTCTTC.

The gene calls are TRBV28 and TRBJ1-5; D possibly corresponds to TRBD1 (5 bases). V dropped 0 bases and J dropped 2 bases, with 11 bases sitting between them. Germline CDR1 MDHEN, CDR2 SYDVKM. The CDR3 runs to 16 residues. CDR3 in amino acids: CASSLWRGSGNQPQHF. CDR3 nucleotide sequence: TGTGCCAGCAGTTTATGGAGGGGATCGGGCAATCAGCCCCAGCATTTT.

The chain carries TRBV7-2 and TRBJ2-7; 9 nucleotides agree with TRBD1. Germline trimming cut 5 bases from V and 5 bases from J; bases unmatched to any gene: 10. The CDR3 contains 15 residues. The germline CDR1 and CDR2 sequences are SGHTA and FQGNSA. In DNA, the CDR3 is TGTGCCAGCAGCCCATCCGGGACAGGGTCCCACGAGCAGTACTTC. This gives the protein CASSPSGTGSHEQYF.

The J gene is TRBJ2-3, the V gene TRBV4-1; the D is unclear. This CDR3 spans 15 amino acids. The V end was cut by 7 bases, the J end by 2 bases, with 16 bases between. Per germline, CDR1 MGHRA and CDR2 YSYEKL. The CDR3 sequence: CASIPSLISTDTQYF. The CDR3 bases are TGCGCCAGCATCCCCAGCCTTATCTCCACAGATACGCAGTATTTT.

This chain links TRBV4-2 with TRBJ1-4; 7 bases align to TRBD1. The CDR3 consists of 15 residues. With V trimmed by 3 bases and J by 2 bases, 3 bases remained unmatched. Germline lookup yields CDR1 LGHNA and CDR2 YNFKEQ. CDR3 region: CASSQNRGTNEKLFF. The CDR3 DNA is TGTGCCAGCAGCCAGAACAGGGGCACTAATGAAAAACTGTTTTTT.

V is TRBV27 and J is TRBJ2-7; 11 bases map to TRBD2. V lost 6 bases and J lost 3; bases outside the gene matches: 4. The CDR3 is made up of 14 amino acids. In germline, CDR1 is MNHEY, CDR2 SMNVEV (reference sequence). This chain's CDR3 is CASRRLAGNYEQYF. The DNA for the CDR3 is TGTGCCAGCAGGCGACTAGCGGGAAACTACGAGCAGTACTTC.

V and J are TRBV6-5 and TRBJ2-2; 7 positions agree with TRBD1. This CDR3 comprises 14 residues. Per the germline V gene, CDR1 is MNHEY and CDR2 is SVGAGI. V trimming: 6 bases; J trimming: 3 bases; junction bases outside the gene matches: 4. CDR3 DNA: TGTGCCAGCAGAAGACAGGGTTACACCGGGGAGCTGTTTTTT. It is translated as CASRRQGYTGELFF.

The chain uses TRBV27 and TRBJ2-7, with 9 bases matching TRBD1. The CDR3 extends over 16 amino acids. Looked up from germline, CDR1 is MNHEY and CDR2 is SMNVEV (reference sequence). With 5 bases clipped from V and 4 bases from J, the junction kept 12 bases outside the gene matches. CDR3 sequence: CASSDPGQGRDYEQYF. In nucleotides, the CDR3 is TGTGCCAGCAGTGACCCGGGACAGGGCCGCGATTACGAGCAGTACTTC.

The V and J genes are TRBV15 and TRBJ2-5; 7 bases agree with TRBD1. Per the germline V gene, CDR1 is LNHNV and CDR2 is YYDKDF (reference sequence). J lost 1 base, V lost 1 base, and 3 bases had no gene match. The CDR3 loop spans 15 amino acids. The CDR3 nucleotides read TGTGCCACCAGCAGAGCTAGGGACAGCCAAGAGACCCAGTACTTC. Protein sequence: CATSRARDSQETQYF.